This is a list of T cell receptor beta chains from one sample in a study of regulatory T cells in long-lasting Graves disease. A single record per CDR3 protein comes from TCRdb applying MiXCR to the multiplex PCR reads. The table records over 650,000 distinct CDR3 sequences, about 32% of them present only once. This sample comprised peripheral blood mononuclear cells (PBMCs), obtained when the disease was refractory, from a patient treated with antithyroid drugs. The source of these receptors is a female donor with Graves disease. CDR3s include the opening cysteine and the closing phenylalanine or tryptophan. D genes are given only for firm matches. Rows may omit the clone size; those that give it use once, few, many or a size class.

J: TRBJ2-7
size: -
V: TRBV29-1
D: -
DNA: TGCAGCGTTGAAACGGTAACCTACGAGCAGTACTTC
CDR3: CSVETVTYEQYF

J: TRBJ1-2
size: once
V: TRBV20-1
D: -
DNA: TGCAGTGCTACAGTCGACAGTGCCTATGGCTACACCTTC
CDR3: CSATVDSAYGYTF

J: TRBJ1-1
size: -
V: TRBV6-1
D: -
DNA: TGTGCCAGCAGCCGACCAAGGGGCAACGGGGCTTTCTTT
CDR3: CASSRPRGNGAFF

J: TRBJ2-3
size: few
V: TRBV11-2
D: TRBD2
DNA: TGTGCCAGCAGCGGAAGGGACGGTGGACTAGCGGTAACCACAGATACGCAGTATTTT
CDR3: CASSGRDGGLAVTTDTQYF

J: TRBJ1-2
size: few
V: TRBV12-3/TRBV12-4
D: -
DNA: TGTGCCACCAGTGAAAACCCCATCTTTGGCTACACCTTC
CDR3: CATSENPIFGYTF

J: TRBJ1-1
size: many
V: TRBV29-1
D: TRBD1
DNA: TGCAGCTCCCGGACAGGGAGGACTGAAGCTTTCTTT
CDR3: CSSRTGRTEAFF

J: TRBJ1-3
size: few
V: TRBV5-1
D: -
DNA: TGCGCCAGCAGCTTCGACTCGGGAGGAAACACCATATATTTT
CDR3: CASSFDSGGNTIYF

J: TRBJ2-5
size: -
V: TRBV5-1
D: TRBD2
DNA: TGCGCCAGCAGAGAGGGACTAGCGGGAGTGAAGACCCAGTACTTC
CDR3: CASREGLAGVKTQYF

J: TRBJ1-2
size: -
V: TRBV13
D: -
DNA: TGTGCCAGCAGCTTTGTCAGAACAGCCTATGGCTACACCTTC
CDR3: CASSFVRTAYGYTF

J: TRBJ1-2
size: -
V: TRBV29-1
D: -
DNA: TGCAGCGTTCCCCCGTCGACAGACTATGGCTACACCTTC
CDR3: CSVPPSTDYGYTF

J: TRBJ2-7
size: -
V: TRBV27
D: -
DNA: TGTGCCACCAGGCCCCCGGACTCCTACGAGCAGTACTTC
CDR3: CATRPPDSYEQYF

J: TRBJ2-7
size: -
V: TRBV5-1
D: -
DNA: TGCGCCAGCAGCTTGGCGCCTGCGAATACCATCTACGAGCAGTACTTC
CDR3: CASSLAPANTIYEQYF

J: TRBJ1-2
size: -
V: TRBV6-2/TRBV6-3
D: TRBD1
DNA: TGTGCCAGCAGGGCGGACAGGTTAAACTATGGCTACACCTTC
CDR3: CASRADRLNYGYTF

J: TRBJ2-7
size: -
V: TRBV7-3
D: -
DNA: TGTGCCAGCAGCTTATCGGACGGGTACTCCTACGAGCAGTACTTC
CDR3: CASSLSDGYSYEQYF

J: TRBJ2-5
size: many
V: TRBV19
D: -
DNA: TGTGCCAGCAGCATCCGGGACGGACAAGAGACCCAGTACTTC
CDR3: CASSIRDGQETQYF

J: TRBJ1-1
size: many
V: TRBV6-1
D: -
DNA: TGTGCCAGCATCCTCCTACCGACGGGAATTGAAGCTTTCTTT
CDR3: CASILLPTGIEAFF

J: TRBJ2-7
size: -
V: TRBV6-2/TRBV6-3
D: -
DNA: TGTGCCAGCAGTTACCGCCCCAGGACAGACTACGAGCAGTACTTC
CDR3: CASSYRPRTDYEQYF

J: TRBJ1-5
size: many
V: TRBV12-3/TRBV12-4
D: -
DNA: TGTGCCAGCAGTACACAGGGCCGGAATCAGCCCCAGCATTTT
CDR3: CASSTQGRNQPQHF

J: TRBJ1-1
size: few
V: TRBV28
D: TRBD1
DNA: TGTGCCAGCAGCCTACCGTGGACAGGGAGGACTGAAGCTTTCTTT
CDR3: CASSLPWTGRTEAFF

J: TRBJ1-5
size: few
V: TRBV3-1
D: -
DNA: TGTGCCAGCAGCGGAGGGGTCAAGACTAGCAATCAGCCCCAGCATTTT
CDR3: CASSGGVKTSNQPQHF

J: TRBJ2-7
size: few
V: TRBV6-2/TRBV6-3
D: -
DNA: TGTGCCAGCAGTTTTTGGACAGCCCGGGACTACGAGCAGTACTTC
CDR3: CASSFWTARDYEQYF

J: TRBJ1-3
size: -
V: TRBV3-1
D: -
DNA: TGTGCCAGCAGCCAAGAGGCAAACACCATATATTTT
CDR3: CASSQEANTIYF

J: TRBJ1-5
size: -
V: TRBV6-2/TRBV6-3
D: -
DNA: TGTGCCAGCACTCAGGGAAACGATCAGCCCCAGCATTTT
CDR3: CASTQGNDQPQHF

J: TRBJ1-1
size: -
V: TRBV12-3/TRBV12-4
D: -
DNA: TGTGCCAGCAGTCCCGGGACAAGAGGCACTGAAGCTTTCTTT
CDR3: CASSPGTRGTEAFF

J: TRBJ1-5
size: -
V: TRBV19
D: -
DNA: TGTGCCAGTAGTATAAATGCAGGGGCCTCCTTTAATCAGCCCCAGCATTTT
CDR3: CASSINAGASFNQPQHF

J: TRBJ1-6
size: -
V: TRBV5-1
D: TRBD1
DNA: TGCGCCAGCAGCTTGGGCCCAGGGGGTATGGCACCCCTCCACTTT
CDR3: CASSLGPGGMAPLHF

J: TRBJ1-2
size: -
V: TRBV6-1
D: TRBD1
DNA: TGTGCCAGCAGTGCTACCGGGACAGCGGGGAACTATGGCTACACCTTC
CDR3: CASSATGTAGNYGYTF

J: TRBJ1-2
size: few
V: TRBV28
D: -
DNA: TGTGCCAGCAGTACATATTGGTCCGGACCATCTAACTATGGCTACACCTTC
CDR3: CASSTYWSGPSNYGYTF

J: TRBJ1-5
size: few
V: TRBV19
D: -
DNA: TGTGCCAGTAAGCCGGCGGGAGCGGTGGGCAATCAGCCCCAGCATTTT
CDR3: CASKPAGAVGNQPQHF